The clone carrying this TCR beta chain turned up a few times. Its antigen is currently unknown. This CDR3 spans 15 amino acids. V lost 4 bases, J lost 6 bases, and 8 bases stayed unmatched. Germline CDR1 and CDR2: MNHEY and SVGEGT. These data are taken from a study of T cells in Graves' hyperthyroidism and ophthalmopathy. Amplified TCR beta CDR3 regions came from RNA transcripts. When the TCR CDR3 underwent first-round RT-PCR, the HTBI primer set was used. One entry per CDR3 protein, called by TCRdb with MiXCR from the multiplex PCR reads. The repertoire holds some 690,000 distinct CDR3 sequences, with roughly a sixth as singletons. Notes on the study in general: In validation, the model predicted ophthalmopathy. These predictions came a median roughly 7.1 months before onset.

An absence of ophthalmopathy progression within 18 months meant stable Graves' hyperthyroidism. Exclusions: uncontrolled infection, other autoimmune disease, pregnancy, lactation. Diagnostic decisions used clinical symptoms, serum thyroxine and TRAb, thyroid ultrasound and orbital computed tomography. This rearrangement joins TRBV6-2 or TRBV6-3 to TRBJ2-3; 9 bases match TRBD1. The TCR was taken from a man between 50 and 59 years old with Graves' hyperthyroidism. What was sequenced was blood. The CDR3 nucleotides read TGTGCCAGCAGTTCCCGGGACAGGGAAACGGATACGCAGTATTTT. Residues: CASSSRDRETDTQYF.